The 8 T cell receptor beta chains listed next were all sequenced from one sample in a study of T-cell reconstitution after alpha-beta-depleted transplantation in children (dated by TCRdb to about 2016). Libraries were made using PCR. The instrument was an Illumina HiSeq 2500. To normalize quantification of the TCRbeta repertoire, the TCR libraries were built with molecular barcoding that relied on unique molecular identifiers. TCRdb passed the public sequencing reads through fastp at Q25 and MiXCR, retaining productive beta sequences. Each entry is one CDR3 protein sequence, shown with its most common DNA and genes. A total of about 470,000 distinct CDR3 sequences appear in this sample, approximately 42% of them only once. 27% of the sample is in the top ten clones. Sample treatment or condition, as interpreted from the label and publication: allogeneic hematopoietic cell transplantation with graft depleted of TCRalphabeta T cells and CD19 B cells.

Here the sequenced sample was PBMCs, taken before TCRalphabeta/CD19-depleted stem cell transplant. The origin of the receptors is a girl aged 2-9 years with aplastic anemia, due to receive a stem cell transplant.

The gene calls are TRBV2 and TRBJ2-7, with 11 bases identical to TRBD2. CDR1 is SNHLY and CDR2 is FYNNEI in the germline V gene. CDR3 length: 14 residues. The J segment lost 4 bases and the V segment lost 6 bases, leaving 5 bases of the junction unmatched. CDR3: CASRAGTSGYEQYF. The DNA of the CDR3 is TGTGCCAGCAGAGCCGGGACTAGCGGTTACGAGCAGTACTTC.

This clonotype occurred many times. The genes are TRBV6-1 and TRBJ2-7, with D perhaps assigned TRBD1 or TRBD2 (5 bases each). The length of the CDR3 is 15 residues. CDR1 MNHNS and CDR2 SASEGT come from the germline V gene. The germline V and J ends were trimmed by 7 bases and 0 bases, with 16 bases remaining between them. The CDR3 loop reads CASTPYQGTSYEQYF. The DNA for the CDR3 is TGTGCCAGCACCCCATACCAAGGGACCTCCTACGAGCAGTACTTC.

The chain uses TRBV29-1 and TRBJ2-3, with D perhaps TRBD1 (6 bases). The V and J ends lost 0 bases and 0 bases respectively, with 10 bases between them. Germline-derived CDR1 and CDR2 are SQVTM and ANQGSEA. This CDR3 spans 15 amino acids. The CDR3 DNA reads TGCAGCGTTGAAGATCCCGACAGGAGCACAGATACGCAGTATTTT. Translation: CSVEDPDRSTDTQYF.

The chain joins TRBV4-1 to TRBJ2-6; TRBD1 agrees at 8 bases. Germline assignment: CDR1 MGHRA and CDR2 YSYEKL. J was trimmed by 0 bases and V by 3 bases; bases with no gene match: 13. CDR3 length: 20 residues. Here the CDR3 DNA reads TGCGCCAGCAGCCACAAACCGGAACAGGGGGTCGACTCTGGGGCCAACGTCCTGACTTTC. Translated, it gives CASSHKPEQGVDSGANVLTF.

The chain has TRBV15 and TRBJ2-3; 11 nucleotides match TRBD1. Germline V gene data show CDR1 as LNHNV and CDR2 as YYDKDF (reference sequence). This CDR3 is 18 amino acids long. The junction had 15 bases not matched to a gene; V was cut back by 5 bases and J by 5 bases. CDR3 residues: CATSSRPPGQGDGDTQYF. The CDR3 nucleotides read TGTGCCACCAGCTCCCGCCCTCCGGGACAGGGGGATGGAGATACGCAGTATTTT.

This clonotype has ten or more counts. The chain carries TRBV20-1 and TRBJ2-6; 7 positions agree with TRBD2. CDR3 length equals 15 residues. In germline, CDR1 is DFQATT, CDR2 SNEGSKA (reference sequence). J was trimmed by 2 bases and V by 2 bases; bases with no gene match: 3. In DNA, the CDR3 is TGCAGTGCTAGAACCCGGGGGGCTGGGGCCAACGTCCTGACTTTC. Translation gives CSARTRGAGANVLTF.

This clonotype was found a few times. The J gene is TRBJ1-6, the V gene TRBV20-1; D may be TRBD1 (6 bases). The CDR3 length is 16 residues. Trimming pared 3 bases from V and 0 bases from J, leaving 12 bases between. The germline V gene encodes CDR1 DFQATT and CDR2 SNEGSKA (reference sequence). DNA for the CDR3: TGCAGTGCTAGTTACAGGGTCGGCTCCTATAATTCACCCCTCCACTTT. The encoded protein is CSASYRVGSYNSPLHF.

J is TRBJ2-5 and V is TRBV11-2; 7 bases are shared with TRBD2. Germline V lookup: CDR1 SGHAT, CDR2 FQNNGV. The CDR3 is made up of 13 amino acids. V trimming: 8 bases; J trimming: 4 bases; junction bases outside the gene matches: 7. CDR3 in amino acids: CASRFGGGETQYF. CDR3 bases: TGTGCCAGCCGATTTGGCGGGGGAGAGACCCAGTACTTC.